This T cell receptor (beta chain) originates from a study of cytomegalovirus exposure and HLA in healthy donors. Study outcomes and limitations: Three CMV-associated chains proved CMV antigen-specific in vitro. Most TCRs appeared rarely, but some public TCRs recurred in many donors.

The donors formed part of the roughly 110-subject validation cohort, distinct from the roughly 700-subject first cohort. Points on this clone: Antigen: not known.

The table came from immunoSEQ multiplex PCR; TCRdb's copy has only in-frame clones and leaves some out. Of some 120,000 clones listed, roughly nine tenths are singletons. Germline CDR1 is WNHNN and CDR2 is SYGVQD (reference sequence). Trimming took off 3 bases at V and 12 bases at J, with 18 bases between the two ends. The CDR3 has 14 amino acids. This sequence joins TRBV10-1 and TRBJ2-1; D is possibly TRBD1 (5 bases). The TCR comes from a woman in her late teens or twenties in good health and CMV-seronegative. The sequenced sample consisted of PBMCs. CDR3 sequence reads: CASSDPRRGLGQFF. The CDR3 coding sequence is TGCGCCAGCAGTGATCCCCGAAGGGGATTGGGGCAGTTCTTC.